A selection of T cell receptor beta chains follows, all from one sample in a study of cytomegalovirus exposure and HLA in healthy donors. Produced via immunoSEQ multiplex PCR; TCRdb's table is partial and in-frame only. This sample's clone table lists tens of thousands of clones. Sequencing was done on a sample of PBMCs. The receptors stem from a woman aged 40 to 55 in good health and CMV-seronegative. Each CDR3 is given with its conserved first and last residue. A D gene is named only where the DNA matches it firmly. The size field is filled for only some rows; it gives once, few, many or a size class.

-	TRBV5-5	-	TRBJ1-1	CASSASAGSNTEDFF	TGTGCCAGCAGCGCCTCCGCAGGATCGAACACTGAAGATTTCTTT
TRBD1	TRBV7-9	-	TRBJ1-5	CASSLGTGRNQPQHF	TGTGCCAGCAGCTTAGGGACAGGGAGGAATCAGCCCCAGCATTTT
-	TRBV25-1	-	TRBJ2-2	CASSDSARPGELFF	TGTGCCAGCAGCGACAGTGCCAGGCCCGGGGAGCTGTTTTTT
-	TRBV9	-	TRBJ2-2	CASSETTLFANTGELFF	TGTGCCAGCAGCGAAACGACTCTTTTCGCGAACACCGGGGAGCTGTTTTTT
-	TRBV30	-	TRBJ1-4	CAWSEGGNEKLFF	TGTGCCTGGAGTGAGGGAGGGAACGAAAAACTGTTTTTT
TRBD1	TRBV7-9	-	TRBJ2-5	CASSLASDRVETQYF	TGTGCCAGCAGCTTAGCATCGGACAGGGTTGAGACCCAGTACTTC
-	TRBV28	-	TRBJ1-2	CASSLTGDNGYTF	TGTGCCAGCAGTTTGACCGGGGACAATGGCTACACCTTC
-	TRBV6-5	-	TRBJ1-2	CASTPGSGYGYTF	TGTGCCAGCACACCAGGGTCGGGCTATGGCTACACCTTC
-	TRBV7-2	-	TRBJ1-1	CASSLQGATEAFF	TGTGCCAGCAGCTTACAGGGTGCCACTGAAGCTTTCTTT
-	TRBV18	-	TRBJ2-6	CASSPMEGPISGANVLTF	TGTGCCAGCTCACCCATGGAGGGGCCTATCTCTGGGGCCAACGTCCTGACTTTC
TRBD2	TRBV25-1	-	TRBJ2-7	CASSAASRTSGRGYEQYF	TGTGCCAGCAGTGCCGCGTCCAGGACTAGCGGGAGAGGCTACGAGCAGTACTTC
-	TRBV27	-	TRBJ2-2	CASRTLATRGELFF	TGTGCCAGCAGGACCCTAGCGACGAGGGGGGAGCTGTTTTTT
TRBD2	TRBV6-5	-	TRBJ2-7	CASSYGLAGTYEQYF	TGTGCCAGCAGTTACGGACTAGCGGGAACCTACGAGCAGTACTTC
-	TRBV6-6	-	TRBJ1-1	CASIFSGMNTEAFF	TGTGCCAGCATTTTTTCGGGAATGAACACTGAAGCTTTCTTT
-	TRBV19	-	TRBJ1-5	CASEGGMGQPQHF	TGTGCCAGCGAGGGGGGGATGGGGCAGCCCCAGCATTTT
-	TRBV28	-	TRBJ2-7	CASSPGQGYSQYF	TGTGCCAGCAGCCCGGGGCAGGGGTATTCGCAGTACTTC
TRBD2	TRBV5-1	-	TRBJ2-5	CASSPDWEGETQYF	TGCGCCAGCAGCCCGGACTGGGAGGGAGAGACCCAGTACTTC
TRBD2	TRBV27	-	TRBJ2-7	CASSLTSGTSYEQYF	TGTGCCAGCAGCCTGACTAGCGGGACCTCCTACGAGCAGTACTTC
-	TRBV28	-	TRBJ2-5	CASSSDLRAYFQYF	TGTGCCAGCAGCTCCGACCTCAGGGCGTATTTCCAGTACTTC
TRBD1	TRBV10-3	-	TRBJ1-1	CATLYGQGKGEVFF	TGTGCCACCCTTTACGGACAGGGAAAGGGAGAGGTTTTCTTT
TRBD2	TRBV5-1	medium-sized	TRBJ2-7	CASSLGSGESYEQYF	TGCGCCAGCAGCTTGGGGAGCGGGGAGTCCTACGAGCAGTACTTC
-	TRBV4-3	-	TRBJ2-3	CASSQGVGPPDTQYF	TGCGCCAGCAGCCAAGGAGTTGGTCCCCCAGATACGCAGTATTTT
TRBD1	TRBV29-1	-	TRBJ1-1	CSVTRQGKVAEAFF	TGCAGCGTTACCAGACAGGGGAAGGTTGCTGAAGCTTTCTTT
-	TRBV28	-	TRBJ1-2	CASSSTGEGYTF	TGTGCCAGCAGTTCAACAGGAGAAGGCTACACCTTC
-	TRBV11-3	-	TRBJ2-7	CASSLEAGEAYEQYF	TGTGCCAGCAGCTTAGAGGCAGGGGAAGCCTACGAGCAGTACTTC
TRBD1	TRBV5-5	-	TRBJ2-7	CASSPFVLGQSSYEQYF	TGTGCCAGCAGCCCATTCGTCCTGGGACAGTCCTCCTACGAGCAGTACTTC
-	TRBV5-6	medium-sized	TRBJ1-2	CASSEGTTNYGYTF	TGTGCCAGCAGCGAGGGGACAACAAACTATGGCTACACCTTC
-	TRBV19	-	TRBJ2-7	CASSSQGNEQYF	TGTGCCAGTAGTTCCCAGGGGAACGAGCAGTACTTC
TRBD2	TRBV28	-	TRBJ2-7	CASTYPGGSYEQYF	TGTGCCAGCACCTACCCGGGGGGCTCCTACGAGCAGTACTTC
TRBD1	TRBV5-6	-	TRBJ1-1	CASTRLSRGPEVPLTEAFF	TGTGCCAGCACCCGTCTGAGCAGGGGGCCCGAAGTTCCGTTAACTGAAGCTTTCTTT
TRBD2	TRBV5-1	-	TRBJ2-7	CASSAGLAGGNSYEQYF	TGCGCCAGCAGCGCGGGACTAGCGGGAGGAAATTCCTACGAGCAGTACTTC
-	TRBV19	-	TRBJ2-3	CASSIPPGSGEPDTQYF	TGTGCCAGTAGTATCCCCCCCGGTTCGGGAGAACCAGATACGCAGTATTTT
TRBD1	TRBV25-1	-	TRBJ2-7	CASSDPWGQGAYEQYF	TGTGCCAGCAGTGATCCATGGGGACAGGGGGCCTACGAGCAGTACTTC
TRBD1	TRBV28	-	TRBJ1-3	CASNRGLSGNTIYF	TGTGCCAGTAACAGGGGTCTCTCTGGAAACACCATATATTTT
-	TRBV18	-	TRBJ2-2	CASSPRSTARELFF	TGTGCCAGCTCACCACGGTCGACAGCCCGGGAGCTGTTTTTT
TRBD1	TRBV6-5	-	TRBJ2-7	CASSTGQDSSYEQYF	TGTGCCAGCAGTACGGGACAGGACAGCTCTTACGAGCAGTACTTC
TRBD1	TRBV6-1	-	TRBJ2-4	CASSEGQGGAIQYF	TGTGCCAGCAGTGAAGGACAGGGGGGAGCCATTCAGTACTTC
TRBD2	TRBV27	-	TRBJ2-7	CASSLNMGGLPYEQYF	TGTGCCAGCAGTTTAAACATGGGGGGACTACCCTACGAGCAGTACTTC
-	TRBV29-1	-	TRBJ2-6	CSVDASASGANVLTF	TGCAGCGTTGATGCGTCCGCCTCTGGGGCCAACGTCCTGACTTTC
TRBD1	TRBV29-1	-	TRBJ2-5	CSGGQIQETQYF	TGCAGCGGGGGACAGATACAAGAGACCCAGTACTTC
TRBD1	TRBV18	-	TRBJ1-5	CASSGTVSNQPQHF	TGTGCCAGCTCCGGGACAGTTAGCAATCAGCCCCAGCATTTT
-	TRBV18	-	TRBJ1-1	CASSPPEGTEAFF	TGTGCCAGCTCACCACCGGAGGGAACTGAAGCTTTCTTT